These 27 T cell receptor beta chains originate from one sample sequenced in a study of CD8+ T cells in alopecia areata listed by TCRdb under 2018. Library preparation employed the immunoSEQ multiplex PCR assay. RNA was extracted from all samples and reverse transcribed into cDNA, which served as template for TCR sequencing. Held by TCRdb, this immuneACCESS table contains in-frame sequences only and omits some clones. Under half of the omission traces to an unresolved V gene where checked; the cause of the rest is unknown. The sample has some 180,000 clones on record, less than 70% of them singletons. More than 10% of the sample belongs to the ten largest clones. The time point label, read with the paper, signifies: around 24 weeks on oral tofacitinib. The sample's treatment or condition, from its label and the paper: oral pan-JAK inhibitor, 5-10 mg twice daily. This specimen was CD8+ T cells sorted from blood, taken at week 24, from a patient treated with tofacitinib. All receptors derive from a human donor with alopecia areata.

There are a few counts of this clone. The chain couples TRBV4-3 to TRBJ2-5; D might be TRBD1 (6 bases). The CDR3 has 14 amino acids. Germline V gene lookup returns CDR1 LGHNA and CDR2 YSLEER. The V and J ends lost 0 bases and 5 bases respectively, with 10 bases between them. The CDR3 DNA is TGCGCCAGCAGCCAAGAGTGGGGGCAGGAGACCCAGTACTTC. It encodes CASSQEWGQETQYF.

The rearrangement joins TRBV7-9 to TRBJ2-7, with 11 bases fitting TRBD2. CDR3 length equals 15 residues. Germline V gives CDR1 SEHNR, CDR2 FQNEAQ (reference sequence). After removal of 4 bases from V and 6 bases from J, the junction contained 8 bases not matched to a gene. The CDR3 DNA reads TGTGCCAGCAGCTCCATAGCGGGGGGGCCTTCCGAGCAGTACTTC. Translating it yields CASSSIAGGPSEQYF.

The chain carries TRBV2 and TRBJ2-2, with 7 bases that match TRBD1. This CDR3 has 15 residues. With 5 bases clipped from V and 3 bases from J, the junction kept 6 bases outside the gene matches. The germline CDR1 and CDR2 sequences are SNHLY and FYNNEI. In DNA, the CDR3 is TGTGCCAGCAGTCAACAGGGGACGTACACCGGGGAGCTGTTTTTT. It is translated as CASSQQGTYTGELFF.

The chain combines TRBV7-7 with TRBJ2-3, with TRBD2 as a possible D gene (6 bases). Trimming stripped 2 bases from V and 0 bases from J, with 9 bases between. The V gene's germline CDR1 is SSHAT and CDR2 FNYEAQ (reference sequence). The CDR3 loop spans 15 amino acids. The CDR3 DNA reads TGTGCCAGCAGCTTAACAAGCGGGAGCACAGATACGCAGTATTTT. It yields the protein CASSLTSGSTDTQYF.

V gene TRBV10-1 combines with J gene TRBJ2-3; no firm D call. In germline, CDR1 is WNHNN, CDR2 SYGVQD (reference sequence). The CDR3 runs to 13 residues. Trimming took 3 bases from V and 4 from J, leaving 8 bases between them. In DNA, the CDR3 is TGCGCCAGCAGTGACCCGCTTTCAGATACGCAGTATTTT. Translating gives CASSDPLSDTQYF.

With respect to this clone: This same CDR3 is encoded by further DNA sequences in the sample. This CDR3 is CASSLSRNQPQHF. CDR3 coding DNA: TGTGCCAGCAGTTTATCTCGCAATCAGCCCCAGCATTTT. The V and J genes are TRBV27 and TRBJ1-5, with D unresolved. This CDR3 is 13 amino acids long. Germline V gene sequence: CDR1 MNHEY, CDR2 SMNVEV (reference sequence). Trimming took off 0 bases at V and 2 bases at J, with 2 bases between the two ends.

This chain uses TRBV5-1 with TRBJ2-3, with a weak D call TRBD1 (6 bases). Germline V gives CDR1 SGHRS, CDR2 YFSETQ. The CDR3 runs to 15 residues. V was trimmed by 6 bases and J by 4 bases, leaving 18 bases between them. The CDR3 reads CASTKYRERADTQYF. The CDR3, as DNA: TGCGCCAGCACCAAATACAGGGAAAGGGCAGATACGCAGTATTTT.

The J gene is TRBJ2-1, the V gene TRBV2; TRBD1 agrees at 8 bases. The trim removed 5 bases at V and 8 bases at J, leaving 11 bases unmatched. CDR1 is SNHLY and CDR2 is FYNNEI in the germline V gene. This CDR3 comprises 15 residues. DNA of the CDR3: TGTGCCAGCAGTCCTTTAGGACAGGGACTCGATGAGCAGTTCTTC. Its protein product is CASSPLGQGLDEQFF. The full variable domain, in which reference TRBV2 and TRBJ2-1 provide the parts outside the CDR3, is EPEVTQTPSHQVTQMGQEVILRCVPISNHLYFYWYRQILGQKVEFLVSFYNNEISEKSEIFDDQFSVERPDGSNFTLKIRSTKLEDSAMYFCASSPLGQGLDEQFFGPGTRLTVL.

The chain links TRBV7-2 to TRBJ2-5; TRBD1 agrees at 7 bases. The CDR3 length is 15 residues. The ends lost 5 bases at V and 5 bases at J; junction bases unmatched: 11. Germline CDR1 and CDR2: SGHTA and FQGNSA. CDR3 protein: CASSRDSDASETQYF. CDR3 DNA sequence: TGTGCCAGCAGCCGGGACAGCGACGCCTCGGAGACCCAGTACTTC.

The chain couples TRBV5-6 to TRBJ1-1; 7 bases align to TRBD1. The CDR3 runs to 15 residues. V was clipped by 0 bases and J by 3 bases; unmatched bases: 5. The germline gives CDR1 SGHDT, CDR2 YYEEEE. The DNA for the CDR3 is TGTGCCAGCAGCTTGGAGAGACAGGGCCACACTGAAGCTTTCTTT. It codes for CASSLERQGHTEAFF. The whole variable domain, filled in from reference TRBV5-6 and TRBJ1-1, reads DAGVTQSPTHLIKTRGQQVTLRCSPKSGHDTVSWYQQALGQGPQFIFQYYEEEERQRGNFPDRFSGHQFPNYSSELNVNALLLGDSALYLCASSLERQGHTEAFFGQGTRLTVV.

The rearrangement uses TRBV2 and TRBJ1-1; D call uncertain. Trimming pared 6 bases from V and 8 bases from J, leaving 4 bases between. The CDR3 covers 9 residues. From germline, CDR1 is SNHLY and CDR2 FYNNEI. CDR3 residues: CASSQEAFF. The CDR3 nucleotides read TGTGCCAGCAGCCAGGAAGCTTTCTTT.

This clone appeared a few times. This sequence joins TRBV7-8 and TRBJ2-7; D perhaps matches TRBD2 (5 bases). The V gene lost 4 bases and the J gene lost 5 bases, with 12 bases spanning the gap. Germline CDR1 reads SGHVS; CDR2 reads FQNEAQ. The CDR3 has 13 amino acids. The CDR3 loop is CASSSLIGNEQYF. CDR3 sequence (DNA): TGTGCCAGCAGCTCCCTAATCGGGAACGAGCAGTACTTC.

The V and J genes are TRBV6-7 and TRBJ1-2; D perhaps matches TRBD1 (6 bases). TRBV6-7 is identified as an open reading frame with a role that is uncertain. The CDR3 has 15 amino acids. V lost 5 bases and J 7 bases, leaving 20 bases between the germline ends. The CDR3 sequence is CASSPKNDRTGGYTF. CDR3 sequence (DNA): TGTGCCAGCAGTCCTAAAAACGACAGGACCGGTGGCTACACCTTC.

This clone was observed a few times. The J gene is TRBJ2-4, the V gene TRBV29-1; perhaps TRBD2 as D (6 bases). Germline V gene sequence: CDR1 SQVTM, CDR2 ANQGSEA. V lost 3 bases and J 3 bases, leaving 9 bases between the germline ends. The CDR3 extends over 13 amino acids. The CDR3 sequence is CSVEGGNKNIQYF. The CDR3 nucleotides are TGCAGCGTTGAGGGGGGAAACAAAAACATTCAGTACTTC. Variable domain in full (rest from reference TRBV29-1 and TRBJ2-4): SAVISQKPSRDICQRGTSLTIQCQVDSQVTMMFWYRQQPGQSLTLIATANQGSEATYESGFVIDKFPISRPNLTFSTLTVSNMSPEDSSIYLCSVEGGNKNIQYFGAGTRLSVL.

J is TRBJ2-7 and V is TRBV7-8, with a tentative D call TRBD2 (6 bases). The length of the CDR3 is 13 residues. V was clipped by 3 bases and J by 5 bases, with 11 bases between them. Germline CDR1 is SGHVS and CDR2 is FQNEAQ. The CDR3 here is CASSLDGGNEQYF. In DNA, the CDR3 is TGTGCCAGCAGCTTGGACGGGGGTAACGAGCAGTACTTC.

The V and J genes are TRBV6-7 and TRBJ1-2; the D is unclear. TRBV6-7 falls under the ORF class, with uncertain function. The ends were cut back, 0 bases at V and 7 bases at J, with 9 bases in the middle. The CDR3 contains 13 residues. The CDR3 loop reads CASSYSRVGGYTF. CDR3 bases: TGTGCCAGCAGTTACTCGAGGGTTGGTGGCTACACCTTC.

Comment on this clone: In the same sample, other DNA sequences code for this CDR3. The chain couples TRBV11-2 to TRBJ2-1, with unresolved D. The CDR3 contains 13 residues. Germline lookup yields CDR1 SGHAT and CDR2 FQNNGV. V was trimmed by 3 bases and J by 6 bases, leaving 9 bases between them. The DNA for the CDR3 is TGTGCCAGCAGCTTGGGCAGATCCAATGAGCAGTTCTTC. As protein: CASSLGRSNEQFF.

This sequence joins TRBV4-3 and TRBJ2-7; 7 bases are shared with TRBD1. The CDR3 sequence is 15 residues long. The V segment lost 0 bases and the J segment 0 bases; nucleotides outside the gene matches: 2. Germline CDR1 reads LGHNA; CDR2 reads YSLEER. CDR3 sequence reads: CASSQDGTASYEQYF. As DNA, the CDR3 is TGCGCCAGCAGCCAAGACGGGACAGCCTCCTACGAGCAGTACTTC.

The V call is TRBV25-1, the J call TRBJ1-6, with D perhaps TRBD1 (6 bases). The CDR3 extends over 13 amino acids. Between the trimmed V and J ends, which lost 1 base and 8 bases, there was a span of 6 bases. Per germline, CDR1 MGHDK and CDR2 SYGVNS. For the CDR3, the DNA is TGTGCCAGCAGTGAATCAGGGGATTCACCCCTCCACTTT. This sequence encodes CASSESGDSPLHF.

The chain recombines TRBV5-6 with TRBJ2-5; 8 nucleotides line up with TRBD1. With V trimmed by 0 bases and J by 5 bases, 3 bases remained unmatched. The CDR3 spans 14 residues. From germline, CDR1 is SGHDT and CDR2 YYEEEE. The CDR3 sequence: CASSLGDRGETQYF. The CDR3 bases are TGTGCCAGCAGCTTGGGAGACAGGGGTGAGACCCAGTACTTC.

CDR3 region: CATSRDTGLPDYTF. CDR3 nucleotide sequence: TGTGCCACCAGCAGAGATACCGGACTGCCGGACTACACCTTC. J is TRBJ1-2 and V is TRBV15; D uncertain. The V and J ends lost 0 bases and 10 bases respectively, with 15 bases between them. CDR1 and CDR2 from the germline V gene are LNHNV and YYDKDF (reference sequence). This CDR3 contains 14 residues.

The genes are TRBV29-1 and TRBJ1-4; D not certain. This CDR3 has 13 residues. Trimming stripped 4 bases from V and 6 bases from J, with 12 bases between. CDR1 and CDR2 from the germline V gene are SQVTM and ANQGSEA. The CDR3 DNA reads as TGCAGCGTTGCGGGAGGAGACGATGAAAAACTGTTTTTT. Translating gives CSVAGGDDEKLFF. Filled out from reference TRBV29-1 and TRBJ1-4, the complete variable domain reads SAVISQKPSRDICQRGTSLTIQCQVDSQVTMMFWYRQQPGQSLTLIATANQGSEATYESGFVIDKFPISRPNLTFSTLTVSNMSPEDSSIYLCSVAGGDDEKLFFGSGTQLSVL.

This chain connects TRBV29-1 to TRBJ2-7; a weak D match, TRBD2 (6 bases). The V gene's germline CDR1 is SQVTM and CDR2 ANQGSEA. The CDR3 runs 12 residues. V shed 1 base and J shed 6 bases, with 10 bases lying between them. This CDR3 is CSVEGAGIEQYF. CDR3 nucleotides: TGCAGCGTTGAAGGGGCGGGAATCGAGCAGTACTTC.

This chain joins TRBV19 and TRBJ2-1, with 8 bases identical to TRBD2. The CDR3 totals 17 residues. J was trimmed by 6 bases and V by 3 bases; bases with no gene match: 13. Germline lookup yields CDR1 LNHDA and CDR2 SQIVND (reference sequence). DNA for the CDR3: TGTGCCAGTAGTATTGTTATGGGCGGGGGGTCCCTCAATGAGCAGTTCTTC. Translated, it gives CASSIVMGGGSLNEQFF.

The J gene is TRBJ1-2, the V gene TRBV15; D uncertain. The CDR3 length is 17 residues. V lost 0 bases and J lost 0, with 14 bases in between. CDR1 is LNHNV and CDR2 is YYDKDF in the germline V gene (reference sequence). Here the CDR3 DNA reads TGTGCCACCAGCAGAGATCACGGCAGCCTCTCTAACTATGGCTACACCTTC. It encodes CATSRDHGSLSNYGYTF.

The J gene is TRBJ1-1, the V gene TRBV9, with a possible D match to TRBD1 (5 bases). CDR1 SGDLS and CDR2 YYNGEE come from the germline V gene. This CDR3 has 14 residues. Deletions cut 4 bases from V and 1 base from J, with 11 bases between. For the CDR3, the DNA is TGTGCCAGCAGCCCAGGGACTGCGAACACTGAAGCTTTCTTT. Protein sequence: CASSPGTANTEAFF.

This chain connects TRBV4-1 to TRBJ2-3, with D uncertain. Germline CDR1 MGHRA, CDR2 YSYEKL. The CDR3 covers 13 residues. The V end lost 1 base, the J end lost 3 bases, and 5 bases lay between the germline ends. The CDR3 loop is CASSQVGTDTQYF. For the CDR3, the DNA is TGCGCCAGCAGCCAAGTCGGTACAGATACGCAGTATTTT.